The 8 T cell receptor beta chains below were found in one sample sequenced in a study of control samples from healthy donors and cancer patients. TCRdb's table, derived via immunoSEQ multiplex PCR, lists solely in-frame clones and lacks some. Here the sample spans about 410,000 clones, around nine tenths being singletons. Specimen: PBMCs. These receptors were collected from a man aged 40-49 years with head and neck cancer.

The sample holds one count of this clone. The chain carries TRBV7-2 and TRBJ2-1; 11 positions agree with TRBD2. After removal of 1 base from V and 3 bases from J, the junction contained 5 bases not matched to a gene. CDR1 and CDR2 (germline): SGHTA, FQGNSA. The CDR3 sequence is 17 residues long. The CDR3 spells CASSLDVAGGLYNEQFF. CDR3 nucleotides: TGTGCCAGCAGCTTAGATGTAGCGGGAGGGCTCTACAATGAGCAGTTCTTC.

This clone has only a few counts. V is TRBV7-3 and J is TRBJ2-7; TRBD1 might be the D (5 bases). This CDR3 spans 13 amino acids. From germline, CDR1 is SGHTA and CDR2 FQGTGA. Trimming took off 5 bases at V and 7 bases at J, with 15 bases between the two ends. DNA for the CDR3: TGTGCCAGCAGCCTTAAACAGGCCACTGAGCAGTACTTC. This gives the protein CASSLKQATEQYF.

This sequence joins TRBV19 and TRBJ2-5; 9 bases align to TRBD1. This CDR3 has 14 residues. The germline V gene encodes CDR1 LNHDA and CDR2 SQIVND (reference sequence). The junction had 2 bases not matched to a gene; V was cut back by 0 bases and J by 6 bases. CDR3 in amino acids: CASSIDGTGKTQYF. The CDR3 coding sequence is TGTGCCAGTAGTATAGATGGGACAGGGAAGACCCAGTACTTC.

The chain recombines TRBV5-1 with TRBJ2-3; TRBD2 matches at 7 bases. The length of the CDR3 is 14 residues. Germline values: CDR1 SGHRS, CDR2 YFSETQ. The V and J ends lost 6 bases and 3 bases, in that order; junction bases with no gene match: 7. CDR3 in DNA: TGCGCCAGCAAGGGCGGGAGAACGACAGATACGCAGTATTTT. It is translated as CASKGGRTTDTQYF.

The chain is built from TRBV7-9 and TRBJ2-1; 11 positions match TRBD1. This CDR3 has 15 residues. The V gene end was trimmed by 4 bases and the J gene end by 6 bases; junction bases not matched to a gene: 5. Germline V lookup: CDR1 SEHNR, CDR2 FQNEAQ (reference sequence). The DNA of the CDR3 is TGTGCCAGCAGCTCGGGACAGGGGGTAGCCAATGAGCAGTTCTTC. It specifies CASSSGQGVANEQFF.

This clone was seen more than once but under ten times. The chain recombines TRBV7-2 with TRBJ1-5, with D hard to call. Germline V gene lookup returns CDR1 SGHTA and CDR2 FQGNSA. Trimming took 5 bases from V and 1 from J, leaving 9 bases between them. The CDR3 totals 14 residues. CDR3 region: CASSREGSNQPQHF. The CDR3 DNA is TGTGCCAGCAGCCGGGAAGGGAGCAATCAGCCCCAGCATTTT.

The V gene is TRBV13, the J gene TRBJ2-3, with 13 nucleotides matching TRBD2. The CDR3 runs 16 residues. CDR1 PRHDT and CDR2 FYEKMQ come from the germline V gene (reference sequence). The V segment lost 5 bases and the J segment 2 bases; nucleotides outside the gene matches: 4. The CDR3 DNA is TGTGCCAGCAGCCCCGGACTAGCGGGGGCCACAGATACGCAGTATTTT. Translation: CASSPGLAGATDTQYF. Full variable domain (missing parts from reference TRBV13 and TRBJ2-3): AAGVIQSPRHLIKEKRETATLKCYPIPRHDTVYWYQQGPGQDPQFLISFYEKMQSDKGSIPDRFSAQQFSDYHSELNMSSLELGDSALYFCASSPGLAGATDTQYFGPGTRLTVL.

In this sample, this clone turned up once. This chain uses TRBV20-1 with TRBJ1-5; D is undetermined. The V end lost 3 bases, the J end lost 5 bases, and 14 bases lay between the germline ends. Germline values: CDR1 DFQATT, CDR2 SNEGSKA (reference sequence). CDR3 length: 14 amino acids. The DNA for the CDR3 is TGCAGTGCTAGTAGCAGTCGGGCCTATCAGCCCCAGCATTTT. Protein: CSASSSRAYQPQHF.